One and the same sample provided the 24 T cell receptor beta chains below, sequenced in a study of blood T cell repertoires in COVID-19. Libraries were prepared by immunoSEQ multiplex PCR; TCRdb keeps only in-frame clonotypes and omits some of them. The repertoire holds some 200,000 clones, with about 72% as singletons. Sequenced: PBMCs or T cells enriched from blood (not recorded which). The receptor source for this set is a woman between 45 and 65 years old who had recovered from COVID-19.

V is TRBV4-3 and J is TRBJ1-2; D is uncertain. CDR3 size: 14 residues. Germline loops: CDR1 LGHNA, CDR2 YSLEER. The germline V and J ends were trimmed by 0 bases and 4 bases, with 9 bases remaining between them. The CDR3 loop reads CASSQDVGGYGYTF. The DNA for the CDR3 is TGCGCCAGCAGCCAAGATGTAGGCGGCTATGGCTACACCTTC.

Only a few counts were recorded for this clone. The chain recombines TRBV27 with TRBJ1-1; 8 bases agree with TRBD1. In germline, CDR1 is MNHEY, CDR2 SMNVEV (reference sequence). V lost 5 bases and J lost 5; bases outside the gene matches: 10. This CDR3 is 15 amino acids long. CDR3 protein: CASSPQGARKTEAFF. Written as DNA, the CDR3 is TGTGCCAGCAGTCCTCAGGGGGCGCGGAAGACTGAAGCTTTCTTT.

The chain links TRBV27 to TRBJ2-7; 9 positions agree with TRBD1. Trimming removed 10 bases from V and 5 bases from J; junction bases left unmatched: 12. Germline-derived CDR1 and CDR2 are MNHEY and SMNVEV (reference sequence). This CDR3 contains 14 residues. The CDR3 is CAISPGQGLDEQYF. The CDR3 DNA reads TGTGCCATCTCACCGGGACAGGGCCTTGACGAGCAGTACTTC.

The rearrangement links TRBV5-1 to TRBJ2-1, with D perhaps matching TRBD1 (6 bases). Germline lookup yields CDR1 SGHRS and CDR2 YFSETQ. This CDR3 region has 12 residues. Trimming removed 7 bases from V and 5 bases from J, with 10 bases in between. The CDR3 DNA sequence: TGCGCCAGCGGACCAGGGGACAATGAGCAGTTCTTC. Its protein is CASGPGDNEQFF.

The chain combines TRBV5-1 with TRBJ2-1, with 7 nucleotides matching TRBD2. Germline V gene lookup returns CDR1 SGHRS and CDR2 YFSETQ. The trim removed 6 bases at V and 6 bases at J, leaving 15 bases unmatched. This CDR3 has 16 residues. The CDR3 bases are TGCGCCAGCAAATGGGGAGGGCCTAGCGAAGGCAATGAGCAGTTCTTC. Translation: CASKWGGPSEGNEQFF.

This chain's CDR3 is CASGLGGTVNTEAFF. Written as DNA, the CDR3 is TGCGCCAGCGGGTTGGGGGGCACAGTCAACACTGAAGCTTTCTTT. J is TRBJ1-1 and V is TRBV5-1; possibly TRBD1 for D (6 bases). Trimming cost V 7 bases and J 2 bases, with 18 bases left between them. Germline assignment: CDR1 SGHRS and CDR2 YFSETQ. This CDR3 is built from 15 residues.

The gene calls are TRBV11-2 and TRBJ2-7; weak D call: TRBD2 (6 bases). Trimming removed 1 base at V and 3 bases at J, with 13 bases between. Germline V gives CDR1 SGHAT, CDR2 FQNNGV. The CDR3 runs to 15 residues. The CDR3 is CASSLGPMEGYEQYF. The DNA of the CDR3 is TGTGCCAGCAGCTTAGGCCCTATGGAGGGCTACGAGCAGTACTTC.

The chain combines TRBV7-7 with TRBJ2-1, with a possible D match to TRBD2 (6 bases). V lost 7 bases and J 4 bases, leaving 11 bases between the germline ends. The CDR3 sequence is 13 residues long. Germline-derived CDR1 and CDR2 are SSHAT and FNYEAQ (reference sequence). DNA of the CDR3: TGTGCCAGCAACCGGGGGATATACAATGAGCAGTTCTTC. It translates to CASNRGIYNEQFF.

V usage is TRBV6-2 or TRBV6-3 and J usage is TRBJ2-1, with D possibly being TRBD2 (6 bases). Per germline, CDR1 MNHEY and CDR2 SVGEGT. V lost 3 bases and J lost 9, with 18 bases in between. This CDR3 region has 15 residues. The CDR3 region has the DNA TGTGCCAGCAGTTATCGGACCCCGGGAGAGGTTGAGCAGTTCTTC. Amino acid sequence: CASSYRTPGEVEQFF.

For the CDR3, the DNA is TGTGCCAGCAGCCCCCGACTAGCGGAAAGCACAGATACGCAGTATTTT. This gives the protein CASSPRLAESTDTQYF. The V gene is TRBV7-9, the J gene TRBJ2-3, with TRBD2 identical over 9 bases. The CDR3 runs to 16 residues. Losses at the gene ends were 5 bases for V and 0 bases for J; bases not matched to a gene: 6. CDR1 is SEHNR, CDR2 FQNEAQ, per germline (reference sequence).

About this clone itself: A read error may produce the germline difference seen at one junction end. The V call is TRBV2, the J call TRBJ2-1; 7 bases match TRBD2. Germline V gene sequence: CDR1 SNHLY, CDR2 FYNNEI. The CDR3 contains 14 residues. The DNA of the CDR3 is TGTGCCAGCAGTGTTCTGGAGAGCGGGATCGTTCGAGTCTTC. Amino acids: CASSVLESGIVRVF.

CDR3 residues: CASSGFGLNNEQFF. CDR3 in DNA: TGTGCCAGCAGCGGCTTTGGACTAAACAATGAGCAGTTCTTC. V and J are TRBV27 and TRBJ2-1; a possible D gene is TRBD2 (6 bases). The CDR3 totals 14 residues. Germline CDR1 and CDR2: MNHEY and SMNVEV (reference sequence). Deletions cut 6 bases from V and 5 bases from J, with 14 bases between.

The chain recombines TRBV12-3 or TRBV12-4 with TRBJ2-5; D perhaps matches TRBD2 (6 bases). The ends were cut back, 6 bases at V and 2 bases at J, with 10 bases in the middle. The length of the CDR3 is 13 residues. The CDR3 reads CASSRGTQETQYF. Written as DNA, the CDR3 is TGTGCCAGCAGCCGCGGGACTCAAGAGACCCAGTACTTC.

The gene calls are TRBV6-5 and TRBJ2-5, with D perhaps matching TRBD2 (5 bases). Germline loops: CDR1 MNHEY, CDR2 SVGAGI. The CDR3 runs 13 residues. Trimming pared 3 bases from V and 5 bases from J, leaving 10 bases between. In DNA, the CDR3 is TGTGCCAGCAGTTATATGGGCGGGGAGACCCAGTACTTC. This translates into CASSYMGGETQYF.

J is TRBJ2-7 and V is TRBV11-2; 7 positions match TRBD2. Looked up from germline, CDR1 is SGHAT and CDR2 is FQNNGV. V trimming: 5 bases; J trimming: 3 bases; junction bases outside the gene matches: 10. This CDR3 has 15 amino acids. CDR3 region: CASSQGIGGSYEQYF. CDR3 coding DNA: TGTGCCAGCAGCCAAGGTATAGGCGGGAGCTACGAGCAGTACTTC. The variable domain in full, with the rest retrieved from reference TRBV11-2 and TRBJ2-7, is EAGVAQSPRYKIIEKRQSVAFWCNPISGHATLYWYQQILGQGPKLLIQFQNNGVVDDSQLPKDRFSAERLKGVDSTLKIQPAKLEDSAVYLCASSQGIGGSYEQYFGPGTRLTVT.

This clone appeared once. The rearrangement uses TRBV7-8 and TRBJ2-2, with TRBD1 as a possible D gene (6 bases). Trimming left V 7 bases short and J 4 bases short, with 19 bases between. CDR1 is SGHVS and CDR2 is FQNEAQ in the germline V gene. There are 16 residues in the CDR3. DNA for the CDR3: TGTGCCAGCACCGACACTACAGGGATCAGCACCGGGGAGCTGTTTTTT. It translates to CASTDTTGISTGELFF.

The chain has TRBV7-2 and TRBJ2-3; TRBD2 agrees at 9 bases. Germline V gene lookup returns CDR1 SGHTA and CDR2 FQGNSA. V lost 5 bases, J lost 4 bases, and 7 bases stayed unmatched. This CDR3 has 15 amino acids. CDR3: CASSRGTSWADTQYF. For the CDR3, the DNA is TGTGCCAGCAGCAGAGGGACTAGCTGGGCAGATACGCAGTATTTT.

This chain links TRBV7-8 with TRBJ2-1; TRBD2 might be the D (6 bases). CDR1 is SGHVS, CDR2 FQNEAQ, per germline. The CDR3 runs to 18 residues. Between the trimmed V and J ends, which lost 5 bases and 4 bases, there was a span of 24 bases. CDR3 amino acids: CASSQTTGAGKGYNEQFF. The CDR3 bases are TGTGCCAGCAGCCAAACAACCGGGGCGGGGAAGGGATACAATGAGCAGTTCTTC.

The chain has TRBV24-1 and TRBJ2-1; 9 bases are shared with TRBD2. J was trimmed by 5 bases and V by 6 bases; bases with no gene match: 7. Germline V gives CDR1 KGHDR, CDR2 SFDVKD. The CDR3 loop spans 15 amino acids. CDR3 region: CATSYSGGLDNEQFF. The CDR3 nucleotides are TGTGCCACCAGTTATAGCGGGGGATTGGACAATGAGCAGTTCTTC.

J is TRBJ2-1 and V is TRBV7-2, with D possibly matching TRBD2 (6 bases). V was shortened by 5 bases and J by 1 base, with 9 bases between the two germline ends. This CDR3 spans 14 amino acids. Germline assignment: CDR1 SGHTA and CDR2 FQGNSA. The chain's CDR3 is CASSGDFSYNEQFF. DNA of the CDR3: TGTGCCAGCAGCGGGGACTTTTCCTACAATGAGCAGTTCTTC.

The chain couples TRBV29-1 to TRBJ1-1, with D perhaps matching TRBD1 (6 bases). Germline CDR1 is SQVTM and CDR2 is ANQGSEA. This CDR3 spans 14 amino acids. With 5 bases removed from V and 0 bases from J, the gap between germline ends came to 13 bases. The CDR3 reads CSVTDRSLNTEAFF. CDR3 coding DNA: TGCAGCGTTACCGACAGGTCTTTGAACACTGAAGCTTTCTTT.

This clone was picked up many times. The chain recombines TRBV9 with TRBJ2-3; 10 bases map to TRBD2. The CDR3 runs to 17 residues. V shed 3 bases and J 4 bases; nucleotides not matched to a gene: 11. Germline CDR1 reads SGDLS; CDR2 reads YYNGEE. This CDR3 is CASSGRASGSIPDTQYF. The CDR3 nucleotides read TGTGCCAGCAGCGGCAGAGCTAGCGGGAGTATACCAGATACGCAGTATTTT.

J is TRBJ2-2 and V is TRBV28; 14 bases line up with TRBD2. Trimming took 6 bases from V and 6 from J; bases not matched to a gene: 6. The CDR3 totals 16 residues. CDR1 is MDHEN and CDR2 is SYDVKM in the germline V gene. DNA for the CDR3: TGTGCCAGCAGAAACCTGGGACTAGCGGGAGCCGGGGAGCTGTTTTTT. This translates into CASRNLGLAGAGELFF.

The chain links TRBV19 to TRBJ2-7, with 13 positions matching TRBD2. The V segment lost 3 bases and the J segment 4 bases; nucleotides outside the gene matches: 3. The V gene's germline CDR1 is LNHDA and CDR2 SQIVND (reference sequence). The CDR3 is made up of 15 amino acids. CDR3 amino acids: CASSIPTSGGYEQYF. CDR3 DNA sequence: TGTGCCAGTAGTATTCCGACTAGCGGGGGGTACGAGCAGTACTTC.